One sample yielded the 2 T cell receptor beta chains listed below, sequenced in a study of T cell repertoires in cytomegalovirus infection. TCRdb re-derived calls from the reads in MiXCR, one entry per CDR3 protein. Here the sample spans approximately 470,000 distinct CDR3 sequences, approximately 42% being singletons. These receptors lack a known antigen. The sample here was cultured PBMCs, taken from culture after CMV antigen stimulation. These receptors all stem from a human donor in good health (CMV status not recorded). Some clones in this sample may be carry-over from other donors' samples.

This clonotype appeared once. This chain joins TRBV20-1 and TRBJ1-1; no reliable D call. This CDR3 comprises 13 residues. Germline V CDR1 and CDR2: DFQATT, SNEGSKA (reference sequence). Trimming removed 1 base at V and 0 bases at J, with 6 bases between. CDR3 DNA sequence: TGCAGTGCTAGAGCTTTCATGAACACTGAAGCTTTCTTT. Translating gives CSARAFMNTEAFF.

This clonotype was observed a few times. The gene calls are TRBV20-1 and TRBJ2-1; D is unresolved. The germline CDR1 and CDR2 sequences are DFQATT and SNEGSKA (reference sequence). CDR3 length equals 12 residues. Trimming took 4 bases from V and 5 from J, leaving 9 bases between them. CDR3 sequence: CSAILIDNEQFF. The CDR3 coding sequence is TGCAGTGCTATCCTGATTGACAATGAGCAGTTCTTC.